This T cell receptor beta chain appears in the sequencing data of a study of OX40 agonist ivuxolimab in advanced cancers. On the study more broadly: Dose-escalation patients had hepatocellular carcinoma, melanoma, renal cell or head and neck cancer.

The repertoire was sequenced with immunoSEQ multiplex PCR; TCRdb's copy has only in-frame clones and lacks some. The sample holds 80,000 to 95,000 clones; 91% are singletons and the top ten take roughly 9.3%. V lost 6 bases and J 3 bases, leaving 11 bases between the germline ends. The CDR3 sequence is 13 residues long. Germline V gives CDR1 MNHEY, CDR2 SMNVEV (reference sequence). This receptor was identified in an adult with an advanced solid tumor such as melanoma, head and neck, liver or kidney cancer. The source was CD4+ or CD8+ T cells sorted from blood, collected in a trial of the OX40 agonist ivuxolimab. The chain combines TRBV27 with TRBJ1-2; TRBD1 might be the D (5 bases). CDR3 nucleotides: TGTGCCAGCAGACCCGGGACCTACTATGGCTACACCTTC. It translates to CASRPGTYYGYTF.